The entry below gives a single T cell receptor (beta chain) sequence along with its context. This specimen belongs to a study of blood T cell repertoires in COVID-19. Study background: The origin of the acute and convalescent COVID-19 samples was the United States, Italy and Spain.

This CDR3 contains 13 residues. Trimming took 7 bases from V and 5 from J, leaving 14 bases between them. The protocol was immunoSEQ multiplex PCR, while the TCRdb copy is restricted to in-frame clones and leaves out a portion. This table has 27,000 or so clones, roughly 90% appearing once. This receptor was obtained from a human donor with active COVID-19. The donor label of this sample is uncertain. Material: peripheral blood. V is TRBV6-7 and J is TRBJ1-1; D gene uncertain. TRBV6-7 is flagged as an ORF with uncertain function. The CDR3 nucleotides are TGTGCCAGCAAAATTTATAGGGAGACTGAAGCTTTCTTT. Its protein product is CASKIYRETEAFF.